The next 29 T cell receptor beta chains were all read from a single sample in a study of identical twins. TCRdb re-derived calls from the 5' RACE reads in MiXCR, one entry per CDR3 protein. The sample has 1,800,000 or so distinct CDR3 sequences, about 31% seen once. Sequenced sample: cord blood. These receptors all stem from a newborn girl in good health.

This clonotype was counted between two and nine times. J is TRBJ2-1 and V is TRBV6-1; D uncertain. V dropped 0 bases and J dropped 7 bases, with 13 bases sitting between them. The CDR3 extends over 15 amino acids. Germline V gene lookup returns CDR1 MNHNS and CDR2 SASEGT. In DNA form, the CDR3 reads TGTGCCAGCAGTGAAGCCAGCGTAGTGAAGAATGAGCAGTTCTTC. Translated: CASSEASVVKNEQFF.

The chain has TRBV20-1 and TRBJ2-2, with a tentative D call TRBD1 (5 bases). Germline V gene lookup returns CDR1 DFQATT and CDR2 SNEGSKA (reference sequence). The V and J ends lost 1 base and 6 bases respectively, with 12 bases between them. The CDR3 consists of 14 residues. DNA of the CDR3: TGCAGTGCTAGAGTCAAGGGCAGGGCCGGGGAGCTGTTTTTT. The encoded protein is CSARVKGRAGELFF.

The V and J genes are TRBV20-1 and TRBJ2-5; 13 bases line up with TRBD2. The germline V gene encodes CDR1 DFQATT and CDR2 SNEGSKA (reference sequence). J was trimmed by 6 bases and V by 4 bases; bases with no gene match: 11. The CDR3 contains 16 residues. CDR3 loop: CSAIRGLAGSGKTQYF. CDR3 coding DNA: TGCAGTGCTATCAGGGGACTAGCGGGATCCGGAAAGACCCAGTACTTC.

The chain carries TRBV20-1 and TRBJ2-1; 7 nucleotides agree with TRBD2. The CDR3 is made up of 14 amino acids. V shed 2 bases and J 9 bases; nucleotides not matched to a gene: 10. Germline CDR1 DFQATT, CDR2 SNEGSKA (reference sequence). The CDR3 reads CSARRGRAGGEQFF. DNA for the CDR3: TGCAGTGCTAGACGGGGGAGGGCCGGGGGTGAGCAGTTCTTC.

This clonotype was recorded once. The chain couples TRBV20-1 to TRBJ2-1; 10 nucleotides line up with TRBD2. CDR1 is DFQATT and CDR2 is SNEGSKA in the germline V gene (reference sequence). V lost 3 bases and J lost 0; bases outside the gene matches: 5. The CDR3 contains 16 residues. The CDR3 DNA reads as TGCAGTGCTAGGGTTAGCGGGAGGCCCTCCTACAATGAGCAGTTCTTC. It is translated as CSARVSGRPSYNEQFF.

The CDR3 nucleotides read TGTGCCATCAGTACGGGGGGGCCCGACACAGATACGCAGTATTTT. Translating it yields CAISTGGPDTDTQYF. The V and J genes are TRBV10-3 and TRBJ2-3, with 8 bases lining up with TRBD2. Unmatched junction bases numbered 6, after V lost 5 bases and J lost 2 bases. The CDR3 has 15 residues. CDR1 is ENHRY, CDR2 SYGVKD, per germline.

This clonotype has more than one count but fewer than ten. The V call is TRBV20-1, the J call TRBJ2-1; no reliable D call. V was clipped by 2 bases and J by 4 bases, with 12 bases between them. The CDR3 loop spans 14 amino acids. The germline V gene encodes CDR1 DFQATT and CDR2 SNEGSKA (reference sequence). Written as DNA, the CDR3 is TGCAGTGCTAGATCGCAAGCTTTTTACAATGAGCAGTTCTTC. Its translation: CSARSQAFYNEQFF.

This chain links TRBV30 with TRBJ2-7, with 7 bases that match TRBD2. The CDR3 has 14 residues. CDR1 GTSNPN and CDR2 SVGIG come from the germline V gene (reference sequence). The V and J ends lost 4 bases and 3 bases, in that order; junction bases with no gene match: 9. CDR3 nucleotides: TGTGCCTGGACCCCGGGACTACCAATCTACGAGCAGTACTTC. It is translated as CAWTPGLPIYEQYF.

This clonotype occurred a few times. The rearrangement uses TRBV10-3 and TRBJ2-7; 7 nucleotides align to TRBD2. The CDR3 loop spans 15 amino acids. V trimming: 1 base; J trimming: 0 bases; junction bases outside the gene matches: 3. The V gene's germline CDR1 is ENHRY and CDR2 SYGVKD. The CDR3 region is CAISEFGGSSYEQYF. CDR3 DNA sequence: TGTGCCATCAGTGAGTTCGGGGGGAGCTCCTACGAGCAGTACTTC.

There are a few counts of this clonotype. The chain employs TRBV2 and TRBJ2-5; weak D call: TRBD1 (5 bases). The CDR3 runs to 12 residues. Germline assignment: CDR1 SNHLY and CDR2 FYNNEI. Trimming stripped 7 bases from V and 4 bases from J, with 10 bases between. In DNA form, the CDR3 reads TGTGCCAGCACAGGGCTGTCAGAGACCCAGTACTTC. Amino acids: CASTGLSETQYF.

The chain is built from TRBV28 and TRBJ2-3; 11 positions agree with TRBD2. There are 16 residues in the CDR3. Germline V gene data show CDR1 as MDHEN and CDR2 as SYDVKM. Trimming took 5 bases from V and 2 from J; bases not matched to a gene: 6. The CDR3 region has the DNA TGTGCCAGCAGTACGATAGCGGGAGGGCCCACAGATACGCAGTATTTT. This encodes CASSTIAGGPTDTQYF.

This rearrangement joins TRBV11-2 to TRBJ2-7; D ambiguous. This CDR3 spans 14 amino acids. The V gene lost 1 base and the J gene lost 4 bases, with 11 bases spanning the gap. The V gene's germline CDR1 is SGHAT and CDR2 FQNNGV. CDR3 nucleotide sequence: TGTGCCAGCAGCTTAGGGAGCTACTTATACGAGCAGTACTTC. This sequence encodes CASSLGSYLYEQYF.

The chain carries TRBV11-2 and TRBJ2-7; 13 bases map to TRBD2. This CDR3 has 19 amino acids. The germline gives CDR1 SGHAT, CDR2 FQNNGV. V lost 0 bases, J lost 2 bases, and 10 bases stayed unmatched. CDR3 DNA: TGTGCCAGCAGCTTAGATCGGCGACTAGCGGGGGGCTCCACCTACGAGCAGTACTTC. Translating it yields CASSLDRRLAGGSTYEQYF.

In this sample, this clonotype turned up a few times. The chain carries TRBV11-2 and TRBJ1-2; no clear D gene. Germline loops: CDR1 SGHAT, CDR2 FQNNGV. The CDR3 loop spans 13 amino acids. With 3 bases removed from V and 3 bases from J, the gap between germline ends came to 8 bases. CDR3 amino acids: CASSFLSDYGYTF. The CDR3 nucleotides read TGTGCCAGCAGCTTTCTGTCGGACTATGGCTACACCTTC.

This chain links TRBV10-2 with TRBJ1-3; tentatively, D is TRBD1 (5 bases). V was clipped by 6 bases and J by 0 bases, with 12 bases between them. The CDR3 totals 15 residues. CDR1 is WSHSY, CDR2 SAAADI, per germline. The CDR3 spells CASSQGSVSGNTIYF. CDR3 nucleotides: TGCGCCAGCAGCCAGGGTTCCGTCTCTGGAAACACCATATATTTT.

The CDR3 spells CASSITGTLYNEQFF. The CDR3 coding sequence is TGTGCCAGCAGTATAACCGGGACACTGTACAATGAGCAGTTCTTC. The V call is TRBV25-1, the J call TRBJ2-1; D perhaps matches TRBD1 (6 bases). With 5 bases removed from V and 4 bases from J, the gap between germline ends came to 15 bases. Germline CDR1 reads MGHDK; CDR2 reads SYGVNS. The CDR3 is 15 amino acids.

Comments on this clonotype: The junction and the germline gene differ at one end; a read error may be behind it. The CDR3 DNA is TGTGCCAGCAGCGACGTGAAAGAGGCCCAGTACTTC. This sequence encodes CASSDVKEAQYF. The chain couples TRBV5-4 to TRBJ2-5; D ambiguous. Germline V gene data show CDR1 as SGHNT and CDR2 as YYREEE (reference sequence). This CDR3 comprises 12 residues. Full variable domain (remainder filled in from reference TRBV5-4 and TRBJ2-5): ETGVTQSPTHLIKTRGQQVTLRCSSQSGHNTVSWYQQALGQGPQFIFQYYREEENGRGNFPPRFSGLQFPNYSSELNVNALELDDSALYLCASSDVKEAQYFGPGTRLLVL.

The chain recombines TRBV20-1 with TRBJ2-5; the match to TRBD2 covers 15 bases. The V gene's germline CDR1 is DFQATT and CDR2 SNEGSKA (reference sequence). With 0 bases clipped from V and 2 bases from J, the junction kept 13 bases outside the gene matches. This CDR3 comprises 20 residues. This CDR3 is CSAREGLAGGVRKLQETQYF. The CDR3 DNA follows: TGCAGTGCTAGAGAAGGACTAGCGGGGGGGGTACGAAAATTACAAGAGACCCAGTACTTC.

The chain couples TRBV10-3 to TRBJ2-1, with 8 bases that match TRBD2. The V gene end was trimmed by 6 bases and the J gene end by 4 bases; junction bases not matched to a gene: 17. Germline values: CDR1 ENHRY, CDR2 SYGVKD. The CDR3 contains 18 residues. CDR3 loop: CAISGAPAGELGYNEQFF. CDR3 in DNA: TGTGCCATCAGCGGGGCTCCAGCGGGAGAATTGGGGTACAATGAGCAGTTCTTC.

To note about this clonotype: A much more abundant neighbour one base away suggests this may be a read error. The chain employs TRBV11-2 and TRBJ2-4; weak D call: TRBD2 (6 bases). The V and J ends lost 5 bases and 13 bases respectively, with 27 bases between them. The CDR3 totals 16 residues. Germline V CDR1 and CDR2: SGHAT, FQNNGV. CDR3 bases: TGTGCCAGCAGCGATCCGGGACTTCTCTCCTACAATGAGCAGTACTTC. This sequence encodes CASSDPGLLSYNEQYF.

This clonotype was counted only a few times. This chain uses TRBV24-1 with TRBJ2-3; D gene uncertain. Germline-derived CDR1 and CDR2 are KGHDR and SFDVKD. Between the trimmed V and J ends, which lost 3 bases and 3 bases, there was a span of 9 bases. The CDR3 covers 14 residues. The CDR3 sequence: CATSDPLETDTQYF. CDR3 DNA sequence: TGTGCCACCAGTGATCCCCTGGAAACAGATACGCAGTATTTT.

The V and J genes are TRBV20-1 and TRBJ1-1, with D hard to call. This CDR3 region has 13 residues. V gave up 0 bases and J gave up 5 bases, with 10 bases separating them. The V gene's germline CDR1 is DFQATT and CDR2 SNEGSKA (reference sequence). The CDR3 nucleotides are TGCAGTGCTAGAGAGGACGGCGATACTGAAGCTTTCTTT. Translating gives CSAREDGDTEAFF.

This clonotype was seen more than once but under ten times. The chain is built from TRBV29-1 and TRBJ2-1; D ambiguous. V was clipped by 0 bases and J by 4 bases, with 13 bases between them. CDR1 and CDR2 (germline): SQVTM, ANQGSEA. This CDR3 contains 15 residues. The CDR3 nucleotides read TGCAGCGTTGAAGATCTTAAGGGAAGGTACAATGAGCAGTTCTTC. Protein product: CSVEDLKGRYNEQFF.

CDR3: CSARASGRLHEQYF. Here the CDR3 DNA reads TGCAGTGCTAGGGCCTCCGGAAGGCTCCACGAGCAGTACTTC. The chain employs TRBV20-1 and TRBJ2-7; D not certain. The CDR3 consists of 14 residues. CDR1 DFQATT and CDR2 SNEGSKA come from the germline V gene (reference sequence). V lost 3 bases and J lost 5, with 17 bases in between.

V and J are TRBV5-1 and TRBJ2-1; D is undetermined. Germline V gene sequence: CDR1 SGHRS, CDR2 YFSETQ. This CDR3 contains 14 residues. The V end was cut by 1 base, the J end by 6 bases, with 11 bases between. CDR3 region: CASSLSFQPNEQFF. Here the CDR3 DNA reads TGCGCCAGCAGCTTGTCGTTCCAACCCAATGAGCAGTTCTTC.

This clonotype turned up a few times. This sequence joins TRBV12-3 or TRBV12-4 and TRBJ2-1; tentative D call: TRBD1 (7 bases). The CDR3 is 12 amino acids. The V and J ends lost 5 bases and 12 bases respectively, with 14 bases between them. The CDR3 DNA reads as TGTGCCAGCAGTCAGACAGGGCGGGGGCAGTTCTTC. Its protein is CASSQTGRGQFF.

This chain connects TRBV24-1 to TRBJ2-1; 12 nucleotides agree with TRBD2. The CDR3 contains 17 residues. The V segment lost 4 bases and the J segment 7 bases; nucleotides outside the gene matches: 10. Looked up from germline, CDR1 is KGHDR and CDR2 is SFDVKD. The CDR3 DNA reads as TGTGCCACCAGTGAGATGACTACTAGCGGGGGGTGTAATGAGCAGTTCTTC. It is translated as CATSEMTTSGGCNEQFF.

This clonotype showed up many times. This chain links TRBV20-1 with TRBJ2-7; D gene ambiguous. V lost 1 base and J 2 bases, leaving 9 bases between the germline ends. Germline loops: CDR1 DFQATT, CDR2 SNEGSKA (reference sequence). This CDR3 is built from 13 residues. Written as DNA, the CDR3 is TGCAGTGCTAGAGCGATGGAAGCCTACGAGCAGTACTTC. Protein sequence: CSARAMEAYEQYF.

Only a few counts were recorded for this clonotype. The chain joins TRBV11-1 to TRBJ2-2; no reliable D call. V was clipped by 5 bases and J by 2 bases, with 6 bases between them. From germline, CDR1 is SGHAT and CDR2 FQDESV (reference sequence). This CDR3 has 13 amino acids. The CDR3 DNA sequence: TGTGCCAGCAGCCGTTATAACACCGGGGAGCTGTTTTTT. Translation gives CASSRYNTGELFF. The full variable domain, completed using reference TRBV11-1 and TRBJ2-2, is EAEVAQSPRYKITEKSQAVAFWCDPISGHATLYWYRQILGQGPELLVQFQDESVVDDSQLPKDRFSAERLKGVDSTLKIQPAELGDSAMYLCASSRYNTGELFFGEGSRLTVL.